This TCR beta chain was recorded in a study of cytomegalovirus exposure and HLA in healthy donors. Study information: The study's early data release held about 77 million unique TCRs from HLA-typed donors.

As regards this clone: Its antigen is not known.

Findings and caveats of the study: Among TCR beta chains, those listed as cytomegalovirus-associated numbered roughly 150.

Primers for the PCR totalled 60 Vbeta and 13 Jbeta. As originally analysed: A follow-up analysis tallied about 88 million unique TCR beta chains, 9 million to 11 million shared. Sequencing was performed with immunoSEQ multiplex PCR; in TCRdb, only in-frame clones are kept and a portion is missing. From that table come the V and J calls and clone size; the DNA was used to work out D and trimming. Of fewer than 150,000 clones listed, about 72% are singletons. Specimen: PBMCs. This TCR was recovered from a man aged 45-65 years in good health and CMV-seropositive.

DNA for the CDR3: TGCGCCAGCAGTACTGACAGGGATAATGAGCAGTTCTTC. It is translated as CASSTDRDNEQFF. V gene TRBV10-1 combines with J gene TRBJ2-1, with TRBD1 matching 7 bases. Unmatched junction bases numbered 5, after V lost 5 bases and J lost 7 bases. The V gene's germline CDR1 is WNHNN and CDR2 SYGVQD (reference sequence). The CDR3 is made up of 13 amino acids.